The 21 T cell receptor beta chains below were found in one sample sequenced in a study of radiotherapy plus CTLA-4 blockade in lung cancer. Profiling relied on immunoSEQ multiplex PCR, and the TCRdb table lists in-frame clones only, not all of them. The sample lists 85,000 to 100,000 clones, 70% to 90% occurring once. The sequenced sample was peripheral blood, obtained from a patient treated with radiotherapy plus ipilimumab. The receptors here all came from a human donor with non-small cell lung cancer that progressed on radiotherapy plus ipilimumab.

The J gene is TRBJ2-3, the V gene TRBV4-3, with D possibly being TRBD2 (5 bases). V gave up 2 bases and J gave up 4 bases, with 10 bases separating them. Germline CDR1 LGHNA, CDR2 YSLEER. The CDR3 has 14 residues. CDR3 loop: CASSQISSPDTQYF. In nucleotides, the CDR3 is TGCGCCAGCAGCCAAATTTCTAGCCCAGATACGCAGTATTTT.

DNA of the CDR3: TGCGCCAGCAGCTTGGTGGGGAGTTTAAGCACAGATACGCAGTATTTT. Its translation: CASSLVGSLSTDTQYF. The rearrangement joins TRBV5-1 to TRBJ2-3; weak D call: TRBD2 (5 bases). Between the trimmed V and J ends, which lost 0 bases and 0 bases, there was a span of 11 bases. Looked up from germline, CDR1 is SGHRS and CDR2 is YFSETQ. This CDR3 region has 16 residues.

This clone was picked up a small number of times. The chain joins TRBV7-2 to TRBJ2-3; 7 bases fit TRBD1. The CDR3 is made up of 17 amino acids. V lost 5 bases to trimming and J lost 0 bases; unmatched junction nucleotides: 11. Per the germline V gene, CDR1 is SGHTA and CDR2 is FQGNSA. The CDR3 nucleotides are TGTGCCAGCAGCATGGACAGGCCCCTCGTCAGCACAGATACGCAGTATTTT. Its translation is CASSMDRPLVSTDTQYF.

The V and J genes are TRBV7-9 and TRBJ1-1; 10 nucleotides match TRBD1. This CDR3 comprises 13 residues. The germline V gene has CDR1 SEHNR and CDR2 FQNEAQ (reference sequence). The V gene end was trimmed by 1 base and the J gene end by 10 bases; junction bases not matched to a gene: 3. CDR3 in DNA: TGTGCCAGCAGCTTAGTTGGGACAGGGGTAGCTTTCTTT. Amino acid sequence: CASSLVGTGVAFF.

This clone was counted a few times. V and J are TRBV7-2 and TRBJ2-7, with 9 bases lining up with TRBD2. The CDR3 length is 17 residues. CDR1 and CDR2 (germline): SGHTA, FQGNSA. Trimming at V came to 1 base and at J to 0 bases, leaving 7 bases not matched to a gene. The CDR3 nucleotides are TGTGCCAGCAGCTTAGACCCTCTAGCGGGGAGCTCCTACGAGCAGTACTTC. It translates to CASSLDPLAGSSYEQYF.

The chain combines TRBV9 with TRBJ1-4; 7 nucleotides align to TRBD1. Germline CDR1 and CDR2: SGDLS and YYNGEE. J gave up 5 bases and V 3 bases, and 7 bases lay outside the gene matches. CDR3 size: 15 residues. The CDR3 DNA is TGTGCCAGCAGCGGTCAGACAGGGACAAATGAAAAACTGTTTTTT. This codes for CASSGQTGTNEKLFF.

This chain uses TRBV18 with TRBJ2-3; tentatively, D is TRBD2 (6 bases). The germline gives CDR1 KGHSH, CDR2 LQKENI. Trimming cost V 0 bases and J 4 bases, with 11 bases left between them. The CDR3 is 15 residues long. The CDR3, as DNA: TGTGCCAGCTCACCACCTCCGGGAGTTTCAGATACGCAGTATTTT. Amino acids: CASSPPPGVSDTQYF.

The chain joins TRBV11-3 to TRBJ2-3; TRBD2 might be the D (6 bases). V was trimmed by 5 bases and J by 5 bases, leaving 29 bases between them. CDR3 length equals 19 residues. Looked up from germline, CDR1 is SGHNT and CDR2 is YENEEA. The DNA for the CDR3 is TGTGCCAGCAGCGCAACCACCCCCGGGACTCCCTTCGGGGGAGATACGCAGTATTTT. Protein: CASSATTPGTPFGGDTQYF.

The J gene is TRBJ2-7, the V gene TRBV11-2; D unresolved. CDR3 length: 14 amino acids. In germline, CDR1 is SGHAT, CDR2 FQNNGV. Trimming cost V 2 bases and J 3 bases, with 11 bases left between them. Here the CDR3 reads CASSLWAESYEQYF. The DNA for the CDR3 is TGTGCCAGCAGCTTATGGGCAGAAAGCTACGAGCAGTACTTC.

This chain connects TRBV4-1 to TRBJ1-1; TRBD1 aligns across 8 bases. Germline lookup yields CDR1 MGHRA and CDR2 YSYEKL. This CDR3 comprises 13 residues. V lost 4 bases to trimming and J lost 7 bases; unmatched junction nucleotides: 5. CDR3 nucleotide sequence: TGCGCCAGCAGCCTCGGGACAGGACGTGAAGCTTTCTTT. This translates into CASSLGTGREAFF.

This chain uses TRBV5-1 with TRBJ2-1; the match to TRBD1 covers 12 bases. Trimming at V came to 3 bases and at J to 7 bases, leaving 2 bases not matched to a gene. CDR1 and CDR2 from the germline V gene are SGHRS and YFSETQ. The CDR3 spans 14 residues. The CDR3 is CASSWGQGANEQFF. The CDR3 DNA sequence: TGCGCCAGCAGCTGGGGACAGGGGGCAAATGAGCAGTTCTTC.

The chain carries TRBV2 and TRBJ2-2, with 10 bases matching TRBD1. The CDR3 length is 17 residues. After removal of 4 bases from V and 1 base from J, the junction contained 6 bases not matched to a gene. Germline lookup yields CDR1 SNHLY and CDR2 FYNNEI. The CDR3 bases are TGTGCCAGCAGTGGCCCCCGGGACAGGGGGAACACCGGGGAGCTGTTTTTT. This translates into CASSGPRDRGNTGELFF. Full variable domain (rest looked up from reference TRBV2 and TRBJ2-2): EPEVTQTPSHQVTQMGQEVILRCVPISNHLYFYWYRQILGQKVEFLVSFYNNEISEKSEIFDDQFSVERPDGSNFTLKIRSTKLEDSAMYFCASSGPRDRGNTGELFFGEGSRLTVL.

The V gene is TRBV7-9, the J gene TRBJ2-1; no clear D. In germline, CDR1 is SEHNR, CDR2 FQNEAQ (reference sequence). V lost 2 bases, J lost 7 bases, and 6 bases lay in between. This CDR3 comprises 12 residues. CDR3 bases: TGTGCCAGCAGCTTAAGTGGAAATGAGCAGTTCTTC. It yields the protein CASSLSGNEQFF.

The chain carries TRBV5-1 and TRBJ1-2; TRBD1 aligns across 7 bases. With V trimmed by 4 bases and J by 4 bases, 7 bases remained unmatched. This CDR3 spans 14 amino acids. Germline V CDR1 and CDR2: SGHRS, YFSETQ. CDR3 in amino acids: CASSQDRTGYGYTF. The CDR3, as DNA: TGCGCCAGCAGCCAGGACAGGACGGGCTATGGCTACACCTTC. The whole variable domain, remainder taken from reference TRBV5-1 and TRBJ1-2, is KAGVTQTPRYLIKTRGQQVTLSCSPISGHRSVSWYQQTPGQGLQFLFEYFSETQRNKGNFPGRFSGRQFSNSRSEMNVSTLELGDSALYLCASSQDRTGYGYTFGSGTRLTVV.

This chain joins TRBV4-2 and TRBJ1-3; TRBD1 aligns across 7 bases. CDR1 and CDR2 from the germline V gene are LGHNA and YNFKEQ. CDR3 length: 18 residues. V shed 0 bases and J 0 bases; nucleotides not matched to a gene: 8. In nucleotides, the CDR3 is TGTGCCAGCAGCCAAGAAGCAGTGGAGGGGGCCTCTGGAAACACCATATATTTT. Translated: CASSQEAVEGASGNTIYF.

This clone occurred a few times. This chain connects TRBV5-1 to TRBJ2-2; D is unresolved. Per germline, CDR1 SGHRS and CDR2 YFSETQ. Trimming left V 0 bases short and J 6 bases short, with 0 bases between. The CDR3 consists of 11 residues. The CDR3 DNA sequence: TGCGCCAGCAGCTTGGCCGGGGAGCTGTTTTTT. This sequence encodes CASSLAGELFF.

The V call is TRBV9, the J call TRBJ2-1, with D unclear. This CDR3 is built from 15 residues. The germline gives CDR1 SGDLS, CDR2 YYNGEE. Trimming pared 3 bases from V and 7 bases from J, leaving 17 bases between. In DNA, the CDR3 is TGTGCCAGCAGCGCAACCAGTAATCCCGGTAATGAGCAGTTCTTC. It is translated as CASSATSNPGNEQFF.

V usage is TRBV5-1 and J usage is TRBJ2-1; possibly TRBD1 for D (6 bases). Germline V gene lookup returns CDR1 SGHRS and CDR2 YFSETQ. V was trimmed by 0 bases and J by 10 bases, leaving 8 bases between them. The CDR3 totals 12 residues. Here the CDR3 DNA reads TGCGCCAGCAGCTTGGTAGGGGGAGAGCAGTTCTTC. Translation: CASSLVGGEQFF.

This clone was observed many times. This chain connects TRBV7-2 to TRBJ2-7; D unresolved. Trimming shortened V by 3 bases and J by 4 bases, and 10 bases separated the two germline ends. The germline gives CDR1 SGHTA, CDR2 FQGNSA. This CDR3 contains 13 residues. CDR3 sequence: CASSFFLGYEQYF. In DNA, the CDR3 is TGTGCCAGCAGCTTTTTCTTGGGTTACGAGCAGTACTTC.

The rearrangement uses TRBV4-3 and TRBJ2-3; D unresolved. CDR3 length: 17 amino acids. The germline V gene encodes CDR1 LGHNA and CDR2 YSLEER. The V and J ends lost 0 bases and 2 bases respectively, with 15 bases between them. This CDR3 is CASSQDGVGGPTDTQYF. For the CDR3, the DNA is TGCGCCAGCAGCCAAGATGGGGTTGGCGGTCCCACAGATACGCAGTATTTT.

Details on this clone: At one boundary the junction diverges from the germline segment, which might be a read error. V is TRBV29-1 and J is TRBJ1-1, with 8 bases aligning to TRBD1. This CDR3 has 16 amino acids. The germline V gene has CDR1 SQVTM and CDR2 ANQGSEA. CDR3 sequence reads: CRVRGGGTGGFAEAFF. CDR3 DNA sequence: TGCCGCGTTCGGGGTGGGGGGACAGGAGGATTCGCTGAAGCTTTCTTT.